The clone carrying this T cell receptor beta chain was detected many times. Its antigen is not identified. This sample was taken from a study of T cells after yellow fever vaccination. One entry per CDR3 protein, called by TCRdb with MiXCR from the 5' RACE reads. The sample lists fewer than 85,000 distinct CDR3 sequences, roughly 8% occurring once. Germline values: CDR1 MNHEY, CDR2 SVGEGT. The CDR3 sequence is 13 residues long. V gave up 1 base and J gave up 7 bases, with 10 bases separating them. Overall study results and limits: Clones from primary vaccination mostly reappeared after the booster (around 96% CD4, over 85% CD8).

This rearrangement joins TRBV6-2 or TRBV6-3 to TRBJ1-1; D remains unclear. The origin of this receptor is a man aged 25-40 years who received the YFV17D yellow fever vaccine. The source was CD8+ T cells sorted from PBMCs, collected on the day of the yellow fever booster vaccination. As DNA, the CDR3 is TGTGCCAGCAGTTACTTCCTCGAAGGTGAAGCTTTCTTT. The encoded protein is CASSYFLEGEAFF.